This TCR beta chain was profiled in a study of Graves' ophthalmopathy and Graves' hyperthyroidism (dated by TCRdb to 2016 to 2018). At the level of the whole study: Peripheral blood samples were taken at the time of initial diagnosis, before any treatment was given. A discovery set of 95 to 100 patients (43 ophthalmopathy, about 58 stable hyperthyroidism) was enrolled to explore V-J signatures distinguishing ophthalmopathy from hyperthyroidism. In roughly six hyperthyroidism patients, the T-cell repertoires found in thyroid tissue were compared with those found in blood. The study used signatures of the TCR beta repertoire to tell Graves' ophthalmopathy apart from Graves' hyperthyroidism and to predict which patients would progress to ophthalmopathy. The independent validation cohort included about 19 hyperthyroidism patients plus 17 patients who later progressed from hyperthyroidism to ophthalmopathy. The roughly 94 discovery patients were randomly split 7:3 into training and test sets. In total, some 140 blood samples were TCR-sequenced: approximately 40 ophthalmopathy, some 80 hyperthyroidism and some 17 hyperthyroidism-to-ophthalmopathy patients. Following sample collection, hyperthyroidism patients were given methimazole at a starting dose of 30 mg daily, and ophthalmopathy patients were given high-dose intravenous methylprednisolone.

This clonotype was seen ten or more times. This receptor's antigen is unknown. Base qualities are not at hand, and no much larger clone is one base apart. For repertoire sequencing, TCR beta CDR3 regions were amplified from RNA transcripts. The first round was an RT-PCR using HTBI primers with the Qiagen OneStep RT-PCR kit, and this first round was followed by a second-round multiplex PCR, then size selection and purification. The libraries underwent paired-end sequencing with 100 bp reads on an Illumina HiSeq2000. Per the original workflow: Reads were processed with SOAPnuke, discarding reads with adapters, uncalled bases, mean Phred below 15, or no exact constant-primer or identifier match. High-quality paired reads were merged with COPE v1.2.5. Each unique nucleotide sequence was treated as a clonotype, and MiTCR v1.1 was used to align the clonotypes to the IMGT TRB V, D and J references. The analysis was limited to V-J combinations with a frequency above 0.0001, which together covered 99.2% of the repertoires. For each V-J combination, a TCR clonal expansion and chaos score was defined as F50 clonal expansion divided by the chaos observed in the TCRdist matrix. Features were reduced by Welch's t-statistics and random forest to over 10 V-J combinations, which fed a naive Bayes classifier. Thyroid-blood repertoire similarity was quantified with the Morisita-Horn index. Clones were called with MiXCR by TCRdb after fastp trimmed the public reads at Q25, and only in-frame beta chains were retained. Each CDR3 protein gets just one entry, which takes the most common genes and DNA from the rows behind it. None of the V and J calls come from the authors' own analysis; TCRdb made them. The sample table lists 350,000 to 400,000 distinct CDR3 sequences, less than 20% of them with a count of one. The ten largest clonotypes hold 5.5% to 8% of the sample.

Stable hyperthyroidism was defined as no progression to ophthalmopathy within 18 months of follow-up. The hyperthyroidism patients were 18 to 65 years old and newly diagnosed, with a disease duration of less than 2 months. Patients with other autoimmune diseases, uncontrolled infections, pregnancy or lactation were excluded from the study. Clinical symptoms, serum thyroxine, TRAb, thyroid ultrasound and orbital computed tomography were used for diagnosis. PBMCs were isolated from 10 ml of fresh peripheral blood by Ficoll-Paque density gradient centrifugation. Total RNA was extracted with Trizol reagent and quality-checked on an Agilent 2100 Bioanalyzer. Summary of the overall study and its limitations: Most expanded thyroid clonotypes with a frequency above 0.001 also appeared in blood, which suggests that blood repertoires may reflect the immune response in the thyroid. The 13-signature model separated ophthalmopathy from stable hyperthyroidism with approximately 90% sensitivity and just under 84% specificity in cross-validation, and 80%/75% in the test set. In validation, the model predicted ophthalmopathy progression with over 60% sensitivity and roughly 78% specificity; around twelve predicted patients were CT-confirmed with GO in a median of 6.5 months. No statistical method was used to predetermine the sample size, and group allocation was not hidden from the investigators.

Sequencing used peripheral blood. The sequence came from a woman between 18 and 29 years old with stable Graves' hyperthyroidism. Donor details come from another sample of the same person, matched by shared clones.

The sequence in DNA is TGTGCCAGCAGTTACTCGCTCAGGGGAGCTAACTATGGCTACACCTTC. Its translation reads: CASSYSLRGANYGYTF. The chain uses TRBV6-5 and TRBJ1-2; TRBD1 is a possible D gene, resting on 6 matching bases. For CDR1 and CDR2, the germline V gene lists MNHEY and SVGAGI. V is pared back by 0 bases and J by 0 bases, with 11 bases lying between the germline termini. The CDR3 numbers 16 residues from cysteine through phenylalanine. CDR3 DNA is the only sequence kept; it has 48 bases, read in frame from the first base.